The 5 T cell receptor beta chains below come from one sample, sequenced in a study of monozygotic twins with inflammatory bowel disease. TCRdb reprocessed the 5' RACE reads; each CDR3 protein has one entry and no DNA is given. This sample contains 300,000 to 350,000 distinct CDR3 sequences. The specimen was blood. These receptors all stem from a human donor with ulcerative colitis or Crohn's disease, or a healthy co-twin of an affected twin (not recorded which).

J is TRBJ1-1 and V is TRBV28; TCRdb picks TRBD1, but there is no DNA to check that call. The V gene's germline CDR1 is MDHEN and CDR2 SYDVKM. The CDR3 totals 14 residues. Here the CDR3 reads CASMGQGSNTEAFF.

V usage is TRBV6-2 or TRBV6-3 and J usage is TRBJ2-3; TCRdb picks TRBD2, but there is no DNA to check that call. Germline V gene data show CDR1 as MNHEY and CDR2 as SVGEGT. The CDR3 consists of 16 residues. The CDR3 loop is CASSYAVAGLTDTQYF.

V is TRBV4-1 and J is TRBJ1-4. Germline values: CDR1 MGHRA, CDR2 YSYEKL. The CDR3 loop spans 14 amino acids. The CDR3 region is CASSQGFYNEKLFF.

V usage is TRBV6-6 and J usage is TRBJ1-4; TCRdb reports TRBD1, a call that lacks DNA to check it against. The CDR3 contains 14 residues. CDR1 is MNHNY, CDR2 SVGAGI, per germline (reference sequence). CDR3 in amino acids: CASRRRQGGEKLFF.

V is TRBV12-3 or TRBV12-4 and J is TRBJ2-2; lacking DNA, the TRBD1 call made by TCRdb goes unchecked. The CDR3 runs 16 residues. CDR3 sequence reads: CASSYGAGMRTGELFF.